These 28 T cell receptor beta chains were sequenced from one sample in a study of T cell repertoires in cytomegalovirus infection. TCRdb reanalysed the reads using MiXCR and keeps one entry per CDR3 protein. Here the sample spans more than 250,000 distinct CDR3 sequences, 20% to 25% being singletons. What these receptors recognize is not known. Sequences were derived from cultured PBMCs, sampled from culture after CMV antigen stimulation. The receptors were sampled from a human donor in good health (CMV status not recorded). Some clones in this sample may be carry-over from other donors' samples.

The chain has TRBV6-5 and TRBJ2-7, with 7 bases identical to TRBD1. Germline V gene sequence: CDR1 MNHEY, CDR2 SVGAGI. The CDR3 totals 18 residues. The trim removed 1 base at V and 0 bases at J, leaving 12 bases unmatched. The CDR3 DNA reads TGTGCCAGCAGTTACTTGGGACGCTCCTCAGGGGGCTCCTACGAGCAGTACTTC. Amino acids: CASSYLGRSSGGSYEQYF.

The chain is built from TRBV7-6 and TRBJ2-5; D possibly corresponds to TRBD1 (6 bases). V lost 7 bases, J lost 1 base, and 13 bases lay in between. Looked up from germline, CDR1 is SGHVS and CDR2 is FNYEAQ. The CDR3 consists of 14 residues. The CDR3 region is CASIPTGRQETQYF. The CDR3, as DNA: TGTGCCAGCATCCCGACAGGCCGCCAAGAGACCCAGTACTTC. The whole variable domain, filled in from reference TRBV7-6 and TRBJ2-5, reads GAGVSQSPRYKVTKRGQDVALRCDPISGHVSLYWYRQALGQGPEFLTYFNYEAQQDKSGLPNDRFSAERPEGSISTLTIQRTEQRDSAMYRCASIPTGRQETQYFGPGTRLLVL.

This clonotype was observed at least ten times. V and J are TRBV12-3 or TRBV12-4 and TRBJ2-7; 7 bases match TRBD1. The junction had 4 bases not matched to a gene; V was cut back by 5 bases and J by 6 bases. There are 12 residues in the CDR3. The DNA for the CDR3 is TGTGCCAGCAGTGCGACAGGGCTCGAGCAGTACGTC. Translating gives CASSATGLEQYV.

The chain carries TRBV5-1 and TRBJ2-7; 7 nucleotides agree with TRBD1. The trim removed 4 bases at V and 5 bases at J, leaving 15 bases unmatched. CDR1 and CDR2 (germline): SGHRS, YFSETQ. The CDR3 extends over 16 amino acids. CDR3 coding DNA: TGCGCCAGCAGCGCACGCCGGGACAGCCTTCCCCACGAGCAGTACTTC. As protein: CASSARRDSLPHEQYF.

This clonotype was recorded many times. The chain couples TRBV7-2 to TRBJ1-1; maybe TRBD1 (6 bases). CDR1 and CDR2 (germline): SGHTA, FQGNSA. V was cut by 6 bases and J by 6 bases, with 17 bases left in between. CDR3 length: 14 residues. CDR3 region: CASSLQGIAAEAFF. The CDR3 coding sequence is TGTGCCAGCAGTCTACAGGGAATCGCCGCTGAAGCTTTCTTT. Filled out from reference TRBV7-2 and TRBJ1-1, the complete variable domain reads GAGVSQSPSNKVTEKGKDVELRCDPISGHTALYWYRQSLGQGLEFLIYFQGNSAPDKSGLPSDRFSAERTGGSVSTLTIQRTQQEDSAVYLCASSLQGIAAEAFFGQGTRLTVV.

J is TRBJ2-2 and V is TRBV7-3; possible D gene TRBD2, 5 bases. Trimming took off 6 bases at V and 4 bases at J, with 12 bases between the two ends. Germline CDR1 is SGHTA and CDR2 is FQGTGA. CDR3 length: 14 residues. The DNA of the CDR3 is TGTGCCAGCAGTCCGGGGAGCGGCACCGGGGAGCTGTTTTTT. Translated, it gives CASSPGSGTGELFF.

Here the CDR3 reads CASSVPDRDFQETQYF. The CDR3 DNA sequence: TGTGCCAGCAGTGTACCGGACAGGGATTTTCAAGAGACCCAGTACTTC. The rearrangement joins TRBV28 to TRBJ2-5, with 8 bases aligning to TRBD1. There are 16 residues in the CDR3. From germline, CDR1 is MDHEN and CDR2 SYDVKM. After removal of 5 bases from V and 2 bases from J, the junction contained 10 bases not matched to a gene.

This clonotype turned up a few times. CDR3 nucleotides: TGTGCCAGCAGCTGGACAGGGACTGAAGCTTTCTTT. Protein: CASSWTGTEAFF. The chain couples TRBV7-4 to TRBJ1-1; the match to TRBD1 covers 8 bases. V shed 4 bases and J 5 bases; nucleotides not matched to a gene: 0. From germline, CDR1 is SGHVT and CDR2 SQSDAQ. The CDR3 sequence is 12 residues long.

The chain recombines TRBV11-3 with TRBJ2-1, with D tentatively TRBD2 (5 bases). Germline values: CDR1 SGHNT, CDR2 YENEEA. The CDR3 has 12 amino acids. V lost 5 bases and J lost 12, with 14 bases in between. The DNA for the CDR3 is TGTGCCAGCAGCCTAGCTGGCGGTGGGCAGTTCTTC. It yields the protein CASSLAGGGQFF.

This clonotype has just a few counts. The chain is built from TRBV7-9 and TRBJ1-1; D perhaps matches TRBD1 (6 bases). Per germline, CDR1 SEHNR and CDR2 FQNEAQ (reference sequence). CDR3 length: 13 amino acids. The V gene lost 3 bases and the J gene lost 6 bases, with 11 bases spanning the gap. CDR3 nucleotides: TGTGCCAGCAGCTTTCAGGGGACCGCTGAAGCTTTCTTT. As protein: CASSFQGTAEAFF. Variable domain in full (rest from reference TRBV7-9 and TRBJ1-1): DTGVSQNPRHKITKRGQNVTFRCDPISEHNRLYWYRQTLGQGPEFLTYFQNEAQLEKSRLLSDRFSAERPKGSFSTLEIQRTEQGDSAMYLCASSFQGTAEAFFGQGTRLTVV.

This clonotype was detected only once. The rearrangement joins TRBV4-3 to TRBJ2-2; TRBD1 agrees at 11 bases. The CDR3 runs 17 residues. V was clipped by 2 bases and J by 8 bases; unmatched bases: 10. Germline CDR1 and CDR2: LGHNA and YSLEER. The CDR3 region is CASSQSPDRGLYGELFF. CDR3 sequence (DNA): TGCGCCAGCAGCCAAAGCCCGGACAGGGGGCTGTATGGGGAGCTGTTTTTT.

Worth noting for this clonotype: Germline and junction disagree at one end, which may indicate a read error. The chain uses TRBV6-1 and TRBJ2-7, with D perhaps TRBD1 or TRBD2 (5 bases each). The CDR3 sequence is 13 residues long. The germline gives CDR1 MNHNS, CDR2 SASEGT. CDR3: CASCERGPYEQYF. The CDR3 DNA reads as TGTGCCAGCTGTGAACGGGGACCCTACGAGCAGTACTTC.

The rearrangement uses TRBV27 and TRBJ2-1, with TRBD2 identical over 8 bases. V lost 5 bases to trimming and J lost 9 bases; unmatched junction nucleotides: 18. This CDR3 spans 17 amino acids. Germline assignment: CDR1 MNHEY and CDR2 SMNVEV (reference sequence). In DNA form, the CDR3 reads TGTGCCAGCAGTCTAAGGGCTTTCGGGAGGGCCGATAGTGAGCAGTTCTTC. Translated: CASSLRAFGRADSEQFF.

The chain combines TRBV4-1 with TRBJ1-2; D is uncertain. This CDR3 region has 14 residues. The V gene lost 2 bases and the J gene lost 3 bases, with 10 bases spanning the gap. CDR1 and CDR2 (germline): MGHRA, YSYEKL. The CDR3 region is CASSQPSRDYGYTF. The CDR3 coding sequence is TGCGCCAGCAGCCAACCCTCTCGCGACTATGGCTACACCTTC.

The chain combines TRBV5-5 with TRBJ2-1; 8 bases fit TRBD2. Per the germline V gene, CDR1 is SGHKS and CDR2 is YYEKEE (reference sequence). V trimming: 3 bases; J trimming: 3 bases; junction bases outside the gene matches: 5. The CDR3 consists of 15 residues. The DNA for the CDR3 is TGTGCCAGCAGCTCGGCCGGGACTAGCTACAATGAGCAGTTCTTC. It yields the protein CASSSAGTSYNEQFF. Drawing the rest from reference TRBV5-5 and TRBJ2-1, the complete variable domain is DAGVTQSPTHLIKTRGQQVTLRCSPISGHKSVSWYQQVLGQGPQFIFQYYEKEERGRGNFPDRFSARQFPNYSSELNVNALLLGDSALYLCASSSAGTSYNEQFFGPGTRLTVL.

Ten or more counts support this clonotype. The chain uses TRBV7-2 and TRBJ1-1, with D perhaps matching TRBD1 (5 bases). The CDR3 has 14 residues. CDR1 and CDR2 (germline): SGHTA, FQGNSA. The ends were cut back, 4 bases at V and 2 bases at J, with 11 bases in the middle. CDR3 in DNA: TGTGCCAGCAGCTCGGACATGACCAACACTGAAGCTTTCTTT. Translating gives CASSSDMTNTEAFF. The full variable domain, in which reference TRBV7-2 and TRBJ1-1 provide the parts outside the CDR3, is GAGVSQSPSNKVTEKGKDVELRCDPISGHTALYWYRQSLGQGLEFLIYFQGNSAPDKSGLPSDRFSAERTGGSVSTLTIQRTQQEDSAVYLCASSSDMTNTEAFFGQGTRLTVV.

This clonotype was detected a few times. The V gene is TRBV19, the J gene TRBJ2-5; 9 bases map to TRBD2. Looked up from germline, CDR1 is LNHDA and CDR2 is SQIVND (reference sequence). The CDR3 is made up of 15 amino acids. V gave up 5 bases and J gave up 3 bases; unmatched junction bases: 7. The CDR3 here is CASSLAGYTEETQYF. CDR3 bases: TGTGCCAGTAGTCTAGCGGGATACACTGAAGAGACCCAGTACTTC.

V usage is TRBV6-5 and J usage is TRBJ2-7; D is uncertain. The length of the CDR3 is 16 residues. The germline V and J ends were trimmed by 4 bases and 4 bases, with 20 bases remaining between them. Germline CDR1 is MNHEY and CDR2 is SVGAGI. CDR3 protein: CASSWSQPPDLYEQYF. The CDR3 region has the DNA TGTGCCAGCAGTTGGAGTCAGCCTCCCGACCTATACGAGCAGTACTTC.

V gene TRBV5-5 combines with J gene TRBJ1-2; 10 bases align to TRBD1. The germline V gene has CDR1 SGHKS and CDR2 YYEKEE (reference sequence). This CDR3 comprises 15 residues. V trimming: 3 bases; J trimming: 4 bases; junction bases outside the gene matches: 6. The CDR3 loop is CASSSNRDRGYGYTF. In nucleotides, the CDR3 is TGTGCCAGCAGCTCCAACCGGGACAGGGGCTATGGCTACACCTTC.

The sample holds a few counts of this clonotype. This chain joins TRBV7-2 and TRBJ2-1, with D hard to call. This CDR3 region has 11 residues. V dropped 4 bases and J dropped 11 bases, with 9 bases sitting between them. Germline CDR1 reads SGHTA; CDR2 reads FQGNSA. CDR3 sequence reads: CASSSERKQFF. The CDR3 DNA is TGTGCCAGCAGCTCGGAGCGAAAGCAGTTCTTC.

The chain joins TRBV18 to TRBJ2-7; 13 bases line up with TRBD2. V shed 0 bases and J 3 bases; nucleotides not matched to a gene: 2. The CDR3 length is 16 residues. The germline V gene encodes CDR1 KGHSH and CDR2 LQKENI. CDR3 sequence reads: CASSPPGLAGLYEQYF. The CDR3 nucleotides read TGTGCCAGCTCACCACCGGGACTAGCGGGACTCTACGAGCAGTACTTC.

In this sample, this clonotype turned up a few times. The V and J genes are TRBV19 and TRBJ1-4; D ambiguous. CDR1 is LNHDA and CDR2 is SQIVND in the germline V gene (reference sequence). CDR3 length equals 17 residues. V lost 0 bases, J lost 3 bases, and 14 bases lay in between. The CDR3 sequence: CASSIDGIGRANEKLFF. Written as DNA, the CDR3 is TGTGCCAGTAGTATAGATGGGATTGGAAGAGCTAATGAAAAACTGTTTTTT.

This clonotype has more than one count but fewer than ten. This chain uses TRBV12-3 or TRBV12-4 with TRBJ2-1, with 14 bases lining up with TRBD2. There are 16 residues in the CDR3. V trimming: 6 bases; J trimming: 9 bases; junction bases outside the gene matches: 10. Here the CDR3 DNA reads TGTGCCAGCAGGCGCCCCGGGACTAGCGGGAGCCTTGAGCAGTTCTTC. Protein product: CASRRPGTSGSLEQFF.

The rearrangement links TRBV20-1 to TRBJ2-3; D gene ambiguous. The CDR3 length is 16 residues. Trimming removed 1 base at V and 0 bases at J, with 14 bases between. Per germline, CDR1 DFQATT and CDR2 SNEGSKA (reference sequence). The CDR3 is CSARALPGPSTDTQYF. The DNA of the CDR3 is TGCAGTGCTAGAGCTCTCCCCGGGCCTAGCACAGATACGCAGTATTTT.

This clonotype was counted between two and nine times. The chain joins TRBV19 to TRBJ1-1; tentative D call: TRBD1 (5 bases). This CDR3 region has 15 residues. Trimming pared 5 bases from V and 4 bases from J, leaving 17 bases between. The germline V gene has CDR1 LNHDA and CDR2 SQIVND (reference sequence). The CDR3: CASSATTAGFTEAFF. The CDR3 bases are TGTGCCAGTAGTGCGACGACAGCGGGGTTCACTGAAGCTTTCTTT.

This clonotype was found many times. The chain couples TRBV28 to TRBJ1-1, with D unresolved. Trimming cost V 4 bases and J 4 bases, with 16 bases left between them. This CDR3 is 15 amino acids long. Germline CDR1 and CDR2: MDHEN and SYDVKM. CDR3 sequence (DNA): TGTGCCAGCAGTTCCCTCCTAGGTCGGATCACTGAAGCTTTCTTT. It is translated as CASSSLLGRITEAFF.

The V gene is TRBV6-5, the J gene TRBJ2-1, with no clear D. The CDR3 runs to 15 residues. Trimming shortened V by 2 bases and J by 3 bases, and 11 bases separated the two germline ends. CDR1 is MNHEY, CDR2 SVGAGI, per germline. In nucleotides, the CDR3 is TGTGCCAGCAGTTACGGCGAAGTCTACTACAATGAGCAGTTCTTC. This encodes CASSYGEVYYNEQFF.

This clonotype has a count of ten or more. The V and J genes are TRBV7-6 and TRBJ1-3; 7 nucleotides agree with TRBD1. Trimming cost V 1 base and J 4 bases; bases outside gene matches: 10. From germline, CDR1 is SGHVS and CDR2 FNYEAQ. CDR3 length: 17 residues. The CDR3 nucleotides read TGTGCCAGCAGCTTAGAAGTGGACAGGAGTCAAGGAAACACCATATATTTT. Residues: CASSLEVDRSQGNTIYF.